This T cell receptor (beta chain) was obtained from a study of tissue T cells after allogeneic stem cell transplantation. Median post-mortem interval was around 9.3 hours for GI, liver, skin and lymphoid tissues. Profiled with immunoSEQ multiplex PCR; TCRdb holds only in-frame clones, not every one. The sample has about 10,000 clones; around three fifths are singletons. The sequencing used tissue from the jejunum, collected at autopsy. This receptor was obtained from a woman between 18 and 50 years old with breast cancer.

Here the CDR3 DNA reads TGTGCCAGCAGCTTAGTCCACCTTACCGACAGTCCTGGAAACACCATATATTTT. It specifies CASSLVHLTDSPGNTIYF. This chain joins TRBV11-2 and TRBJ1-3; possibly TRBD1 for D (5 bases). Germline V gives CDR1 SGHAT, CDR2 FQNNGV. Trimming took 1 base from V and 2 from J, leaving 18 bases between them. The CDR3 length is 18 residues. Full variable domain (outside the CDR3, taken from reference TRBV11-2 and TRBJ1-3): EAGVAQSPRYKIIEKRQSVAFWCNPISGHATLYWYQQILGQGPKLLIQFQNNGVVDDSQLPKDRFSAERLKGVDSTLKIQPAKLEDSAVYLCASSLVHLTDSPGNTIYFGEGSWLTVV.